The 13 T cell receptor beta chains below were found in one sample sequenced in a study of shared clonotypes between healthy human individuals. TCRdb's copy holds only in-frame clones and misses some; the assay was immunoSEQ multiplex PCR. The repertoire holds approximately 1,500,000 clones, about 96% seen once, with approximately 1.2% in the top ten. Sequencing used naive CD4+ T cells sorted from blood. The subset is: CD45RA+ positively selected. These receptors were collected from a man aged 30 to 45 in good health.

V gene TRBV18 combines with J gene TRBJ2-7; 8 nucleotides align to TRBD2. The trim removed 0 bases at V and 0 bases at J, leaving 4 bases unmatched. The germline gives CDR1 KGHSH, CDR2 LQKENI. The CDR3 runs 16 residues. The CDR3 nucleotides read TGTGCCAGCTCACCACCGGGACTAGACAGCTCCTACGAGCAGTACTTC. Amino acid sequence: CASSPPGLDSSYEQYF. Filled out from reference TRBV18 and TRBJ2-7, the complete variable domain reads NAGVMQNPRHLVRRRGQEARLRCSPMKGHSHVYWYRQLPEEGLKFMVYLQKENIIDESGMPKERFSAEFPKEGPSILRIQQVVRGDSAAYFCASSPPGLDSSYEQYFGPGTRLTVT.

CDR3 region: CASSLAGTAYEQYF. CDR3 nucleotides: TGTGCCAGCAGCTTGGCCGGGACAGCCTACGAGCAGTACTTC. The chain links TRBV5-5 to TRBJ2-7; TRBD1 matches 7 bases. The CDR3 has 14 residues. V shed 0 bases and J 2 bases; nucleotides not matched to a gene: 2. Per the germline V gene, CDR1 is SGHKS and CDR2 is YYEKEE (reference sequence).

The chain is built from TRBV6-1 and TRBJ2-4, with a weak D call TRBD2 (5 bases). From germline, CDR1 is MNHNS and CDR2 SASEGT. Trimming removed 3 bases from V and 0 bases from J, with 18 bases in between. The length of the CDR3 is 18 residues. The chain's CDR3 is CASSERVARSLAKNIQYF. The DNA for the CDR3 is TGTGCCAGCAGTGAGCGGGTAGCCCGGTCGTTAGCCAAAAACATTCAGTACTTC.

This chain uses TRBV4-1 with TRBJ1-5; TRBD1 matches at 9 bases. With V trimmed by 6 bases and J by 0 bases, 3 bases remained unmatched. The germline V gene encodes CDR1 MGHRA and CDR2 YSYEKL. This CDR3 comprises 15 residues. In DNA, the CDR3 is TGCGCCAGCAGTCGGGACAGGGATAGCAATCAGCCCCAGCATTTT. Its translation: CASSRDRDSNQPQHF.

This clone showed up just once. J is TRBJ2-7 and V is TRBV7-2, with 8 bases identical to TRBD2. CDR3 length: 16 residues. Trimming took 5 bases from V and 2 from J; bases not matched to a gene: 11. Germline V gives CDR1 SGHTA, CDR2 FQGNSA. CDR3 coding DNA: TGTGCCAGCAGCAGGGGGGGCGGGAGGACCACCTACGAGCAGTACTTC. Protein sequence: CASSRGGGRTTYEQYF.

The rearrangement uses TRBV10-1 and TRBJ2-3; perhaps TRBD2 as D (5 bases). Germline V gene data show CDR1 as WNHNN and CDR2 as SYGVQD (reference sequence). The CDR3 is made up of 14 amino acids. Deletions cut 4 bases from V and 5 bases from J, with 13 bases between. CDR3 protein: CASSVLGVEDTQYF. As DNA, the CDR3 is TGCGCCAGCAGTGTCCTCGGGGTCGAAGATACGCAGTATTTT.

This clone was seen just once. The chain links TRBV4-1 to TRBJ2-5, with D possibly matching TRBD1 (6 bases). This CDR3 has 17 residues. Trimming pared 2 bases from V and 1 base from J, leaving 17 bases between. Germline V gives CDR1 MGHRA, CDR2 YSYEKL. In nucleotides, the CDR3 is TGCGCCAGCAGCCAACCCACAGGGATGGCGACCCAAGAGACCCAGTACTTC. Its translation is CASSQPTGMATQETQYF.

V usage is TRBV5-4 and J usage is TRBJ2-1, with D unclear. The CDR3 totals 13 residues. The V end lost 5 bases, the J end lost 7 bases, and 13 bases lay between the germline ends. Germline V gives CDR1 SGHNT, CDR2 YYREEE (reference sequence). The DNA of the CDR3 is TGTGCCAGCAGGCATCGCAGCAAGAATGAGCAGTTCTTC. This translates into CASRHRSKNEQFF.

This chain uses TRBV2 with TRBJ2-7; TRBD2 matches at 10 bases. The CDR3 extends over 11 amino acids. Unmatched junction bases numbered 5, after V lost 8 bases and J lost 10 bases. Germline V gene lookup returns CDR1 SNHLY and CDR2 FYNNEI. The CDR3 region is CASRTSGIQYF. The DNA for the CDR3 is TGTGCCAGCCGCACTAGCGGGATCCAGTACTTC.

This rearrangement joins TRBV5-6 to TRBJ1-3; D ambiguous. Germline V lookup: CDR1 SGHDT, CDR2 YYEEEE. The CDR3 covers 15 residues. The V and J ends lost 4 bases and 0 bases respectively, with 11 bases between them. CDR3 in amino acids: CASSGGLYSGNTIYF. Written as DNA, the CDR3 is TGTGCCAGCAGCGGCGGCCTCTACTCTGGAAACACCATATATTTT.

The rearrangement links TRBV29-1 to TRBJ2-2, with D perhaps TRBD2 (5 bases). This CDR3 is 14 amino acids long. Germline V gives CDR1 SQVTM, CDR2 ANQGSEA. Trimming took off 4 bases at V and 5 bases at J, with 14 bases between the two ends. CDR3 sequence reads: CSVGPGRGTGELFF. In DNA form, the CDR3 reads TGCAGCGTTGGGCCTGGGAGAGGGACCGGGGAGCTGTTTTTT.

The chain combines TRBV6-1 with TRBJ1-2; 7 positions match TRBD1. Germline CDR1 reads MNHNS; CDR2 reads SASEGT. The CDR3 sequence is 12 residues long. V lost 10 bases, J lost 4 bases, and 6 bases stayed unmatched. The CDR3 coding sequence is TGTGCCATCTCCGGGACAGTCTATGGCTACACCTTC. Translation: CAISGTVYGYTF.

This chain joins TRBV5-6 and TRBJ1-5; D is uncertain. Germline CDR1 SGHDT, CDR2 YYEEEE. The V and J ends lost 2 bases and 2 bases respectively, with 8 bases between them. This CDR3 has 14 amino acids. The CDR3 DNA follows: TGTGCCAGCAGCTTACGGACGCGCAATCAGCCCCAGCATTTT. Protein product: CASSLRTRNQPQHF.